Each of the 11 T cell receptor beta chains below was sequenced from the same sample in a study of vaccination effects on CD4 cells after COVID-19. Before sequencing, viral peptide pools were used by the ViraFEST assay to expand antigen-specific CD4+ T cells. With nine to eleven days of culture completed, CD4+ T cells were isolated. Of the BNT162b2 and mRNA-1273 vaccines, participants received two doses of one or the other. No antigen is known for these receptors. The table came from immunoSEQ multiplex PCR; TCRdb's copy has only in-frame clones and leaves some out. The repertoire holds some 15,000 clones, with more than 75% as singletons. The sample here was CD4+ T cells from PBMCs cultured with HCoV-NL63 spike peptides, taken after COVID-19 vaccination. The source is a human donor who received a COVID-19 vaccine.

This clone is categorized as medium-sized (0.01 to 0.1%). This chain uses TRBV20-1 with TRBJ1-6, with 7 bases that match TRBD1. The CDR3 is 15 residues long. Trimming cost V 3 bases and J 11 bases; bases outside gene matches: 13. The germline V gene encodes CDR1 DFQATT and CDR2 SNEGSKA (reference sequence). CDR3 sequence (DNA): TGCAGTGCTAGTATTATGGACAGGAGAGAAGCACCCCTCCACTTT. This gives the protein CSASIMDRREAPLHF.

The chain couples TRBV28 to TRBJ1-5, with D tentatively TRBD1 (5 bases). Trimming removed 5 bases from V and 4 bases from J, with 18 bases in between. The CDR3 runs 16 residues. Germline loops: CDR1 MDHEN, CDR2 SYDVKM. This chain's CDR3 is CASSPRGGKVNQPQHF. CDR3 nucleotide sequence: TGTGCCAGCAGTCCCCGGGGGGGAAAGGTTAATCAGCCCCAGCATTTT.

The V call is TRBV28, the J call TRBJ2-1; 10 nucleotides line up with TRBD2. With V trimmed by 8 bases and J by 2 bases, 6 bases remained unmatched. Germline V gene sequence: CDR1 MDHEN, CDR2 SYDVKM. The CDR3 has 15 amino acids. As DNA, the CDR3 is TGTGCCAGCCTCGGACTAGCGGACCCCTACAATGAGCAGTTCTTC. It yields the protein CASLGLADPYNEQFF.

This clone showed up just a few times. The rearrangement joins TRBV2 to TRBJ2-1, with D uncertain. CDR3 length equals 11 residues. The germline V gene encodes CDR1 SNHLY and CDR2 FYNNEI. The V and J ends lost 3 bases and 4 bases respectively, with 1 base between them. The DNA for the CDR3 is TGTGCCAGCAGTGAGTACAATGAGCAGTTCTTC. It is translated as CASSEYNEQFF.

The V and J genes are TRBV6-5 and TRBJ1-6; D remains unclear. With 2 bases removed from V and 11 bases from J, the gap between germline ends came to 4 bases. CDR1 and CDR2 (germline): MNHEY, SVGAGI. CDR3 length: 11 residues. The CDR3 DNA is TGTGCCAGCAGTTACATGACACCCCTCCACTTT. Its translation is CASSYMTPLHF.

This clone was recorded only once. The V call is TRBV11-2, the J call TRBJ1-2; 8 bases fit TRBD1. The germline gives CDR1 SGHAT, CDR2 FQNNGV. The CDR3 is 15 amino acids. The V and J ends lost 1 base and 3 bases, in that order; junction bases with no gene match: 4. The CDR3 DNA reads as TGTGCCAGCAGCTTAGCAGGGGGCGAAGACTATGGCTACACCTTC. Its protein product is CASSLAGGEDYGYTF.

This chain links TRBV7-9 with TRBJ2-6; maybe TRBD1 (6 bases). The CDR3 length is 16 residues. The germline CDR1 and CDR2 sequences are SEHNR and FQNEAQ (reference sequence). Trimming cost V 3 bases and J 3 bases, with 12 bases left between them. The CDR3 nucleotides are TGTGCCAGCAGCTTCAGAGGGGGTGTTGGGGCCAACGTCCTGACTTTC. It codes for CASSFRGGVGANVLTF.

This rearrangement joins TRBV4-3 to TRBJ2-5; D is unclear. CDR3 length: 14 amino acids. V was clipped by 1 base and J by 5 bases, with 11 bases between them. CDR1 and CDR2 (germline): LGHNA, YSLEER. The CDR3 coding sequence is TGCGCCAGCAGCCAAGCGATACCCCCCGAGACCCAGTACTTC. The encoded protein is CASSQAIPPETQYF.

This rearrangement joins TRBV28 to TRBJ2-4, with a weak D call TRBD1 (6 bases). CDR1 is MDHEN and CDR2 is SYDVKM in the germline V gene. This CDR3 contains 22 residues. The V end was cut by 1 base, the J end by 0 bases, with 28 bases between. The CDR3 nucleotides read TGTGCCAGCAGTTTATTCCCCCTCAGGGGACGCAGCGAAGGAATAGCCAAAAACATTCAGTACTTC. It specifies CASSLFPLRGRSEGIAKNIQYF.

The chain recombines TRBV6-5 with TRBJ1-1, with D hard to call. The germline V gene has CDR1 MNHEY and CDR2 SVGAGI. V was trimmed by 7 bases and J by 5 bases, leaving 8 bases between them. CDR3 length equals 11 residues. The CDR3 protein is CASIPQTEAFF. In nucleotides, the CDR3 is TGTGCCAGCATCCCACAGACTGAAGCTTTCTTT.

The chain couples TRBV2 to TRBJ1-2; 7 positions match TRBD1. Germline CDR1 reads SNHLY; CDR2 reads FYNNEI. Trimming took 6 bases from V and 7 from J; bases not matched to a gene: 5. This CDR3 is built from 12 residues. The CDR3 DNA reads as TGTGCCAGCAGGGAGACAGGGCTTGGCTACACCTTC. Translating it yields CASRETGLGYTF.